Below, 5 T cell receptor beta chains from the same sample are listed, as sequenced in a study of cytomegalovirus exposure and HLA in healthy donors. The protocol was immunoSEQ multiplex PCR, while the TCRdb copy is restricted to in-frame clones and leaves out a portion. The sample yields 150,000 to 180,000 clones, 70% to 90% seen once. The sample taken for sequencing was PBMCs. The receptors derive from a human donor in good health.

The chain recombines TRBV13 with TRBJ2-7, with 8 bases identical to TRBD1. The CDR3 contains 18 residues. Germline lookup yields CDR1 PRHDT and CDR2 FYEKMQ (reference sequence). The V and J ends lost 4 bases and 4 bases, in that order; junction bases with no gene match: 18. The CDR3 DNA sequence: TGTGCCAGCAGCTCTTCCCGACAGGGGATGGGGGTTAGTTACGAGCAGTACTTC. Encoded protein: CASSSSRQGMGVSYEQYF.

The chain joins TRBV10-3 to TRBJ1-4, with D tentatively TRBD1 (5 bases). This CDR3 comprises 13 residues. Germline V gene data show CDR1 as ENHRY and CDR2 as SYGVKD. V gave up 2 bases and J gave up 8 bases, with 9 bases separating them. The CDR3 loop reads CAISERGREKLFF. The CDR3 coding sequence is TGTGCCATCAGTGAGAGGGGTCGAGAAAAACTGTTTTTT.

The V and J genes are TRBV7-2 and TRBJ1-3; 7 nucleotides line up with TRBD1. The CDR3 is 15 residues long. The germline V gene encodes CDR1 SGHTA and CDR2 FQGNSA. J lost 0 bases, V lost 6 bases, and 5 bases had no gene match. CDR3 residues: CASRQDRSSGNTIYF. In DNA form, the CDR3 reads TGTGCCAGCAGACAGGACAGGAGCTCTGGAAACACCATATATTTT.

The sample holds a few counts of this clone. The rearrangement uses TRBV9 and TRBJ2-7; 8 bases are a match to TRBD2. V was clipped by 3 bases and J by 5 bases; unmatched bases: 10. Germline loops: CDR1 SGDLS, CDR2 YYNGEE. The CDR3 has 15 residues. CDR3 nucleotides: TGTGCCAGCAGCGCCGGGGGGACTAGTGGGCACGAGCAGTACTTC. Protein: CASSAGGTSGHEQYF. The variable domain in full, with the rest retrieved from reference TRBV9 and TRBJ2-7, is DSGVTQTPKHLITATGQRVTLRCSPRSGDLSVYWYQQSLDQGLQFLIQYYNGEERAKGNILERFSAQQFPDLHSELNLSSLELGDSALYFCASSAGGTSGHEQYFGPGTRLTVT.

The chain couples TRBV7-8 to TRBJ1-1; no clear D gene. The CDR3 is 12 amino acids. CDR1 is SGHVS and CDR2 is FQNEAQ in the germline V gene. Trimming pared 5 bases from V and 4 bases from J, leaving 8 bases between. In nucleotides, the CDR3 is TGTGCCAGCAGCCCCTTTAGCACTGAAGCTTTCTTT. Encoded protein: CASSPFSTEAFF. Full variable domain (outside the CDR3, taken from reference TRBV7-8 and TRBJ1-1): GAGVSQSPRYKVAKRGQDVALRCDPISGHVSLFWYQQALGQGPEFLTYFQNEAQLDKSGLPSDRFFAERPEGSVSTLKIQRTQQEDSAVYLCASSPFSTEAFFGQGTRLTVV.